Listed here are 20 T cell receptor beta chains from one sample, sequenced in a study of cytomegalovirus exposure and HLA in healthy donors. PCR was performed using 60 Vbeta and 13 Jbeta primers. Assay: immunoSEQ multiplex PCR; the TCRdb copy retains only in-frame clones and omits some. The sample gives around 140,000 clones, approximately 78% of which show up once; about 8.1% is in the top ten. The specimen sequenced was PBMCs. These receptors were collected from a woman aged 45 to 65 in good health and CMV-seropositive.

A note on this clone: Other DNA sequences of this sample code for an identical CDR3. The CDR3 loop reads CASSYGASGYNEQFF. As DNA, the CDR3 is TGTGCCAGCAGTTACGGGGCTAGCGGATACAATGAGCAGTTCTTC. The chain recombines TRBV6-5 with TRBJ2-1, with 7 bases that match TRBD2. With V trimmed by 2 bases and J by 4 bases, 5 bases remained unmatched. CDR1 and CDR2 from the germline V gene are MNHEY and SVGAGI. The CDR3 consists of 15 residues.

The chain uses TRBV5-1 and TRBJ1-1, with D possibly matching TRBD1 (5 bases). V gave up 4 bases and J gave up 3 bases, with 16 bases separating them. CDR1 is SGHRS, CDR2 YFSETQ, per germline. CDR3 size: 15 residues. CDR3 in amino acids: CASSGDGGGDTEAFF. Written as DNA, the CDR3 is TGCGCCAGCAGCGGAGATGGGGGAGGGGACACTGAAGCTTTCTTT.

This chain joins TRBV5-1 and TRBJ1-3; 7 bases map to TRBD1. CDR3 length equals 15 residues. J was trimmed by 3 bases and V by 4 bases; bases with no gene match: 7. Germline CDR1 SGHRS, CDR2 YFSETQ. The CDR3 DNA sequence: TGCGCCAGCAGCGAGCACAGGGGAAGTGGAAACACCATATATTTT. This translates into CASSEHRGSGNTIYF. Based on the CDR3 plus reference TRBV5-1 and TRBJ1-3, the full variable domain is KAGVTQTPRYLIKTRGQQVTLSCSPISGHRSVSWYQQTPGQGLQFLFEYFSETQRNKGNFPGRFSGRQFSNSRSEMNVSTLELGDSALYLCASSEHRGSGNTIYFGEGSWLTVV.

The chain couples TRBV2 to TRBJ2-1; D is ambiguous. The germline V gene encodes CDR1 SNHLY and CDR2 FYNNEI. V was clipped by 5 bases and J by 10 bases, with 12 bases between them. This CDR3 contains 12 residues. The CDR3 nucleotides read TGTGCCAGCAGTTATAACAGCCCAGAGCAGTTCTTC. Residues: CASSYNSPEQFF.

In its sample, this clone was seen a few times. CDR3 in amino acids: CASRVAIGTDTQYF. The CDR3 DNA follows: TGTGCCAGCAGGGTAGCGATCGGCACAGATACGCAGTATTTT. J is TRBJ2-3 and V is TRBV27; possible D gene TRBD2, 5 bases. Between the trimmed V and J ends, which lost 6 bases and 1 base, there was a span of 11 bases. The CDR3 runs 14 residues. Germline V gives CDR1 MNHEY, CDR2 SMNVEV (reference sequence).

V usage is TRBV7-2 and J usage is TRBJ2-1; D unresolved. The germline V gene encodes CDR1 SGHTA and CDR2 FQGNSA. The CDR3 length is 13 residues. The ends were cut back, 2 bases at V and 5 bases at J, with 7 bases in the middle. The CDR3 here is CASSLNFNNEQFF. In nucleotides, the CDR3 is TGTGCCAGCAGCTTAAACTTTAACAATGAGCAGTTCTTC. The whole variable domain, filled in from reference TRBV7-2 and TRBJ2-1, reads GAGVSQSPSNKVTEKGKDVELRCDPISGHTALYWYRQSLGQGLEFLIYFQGNSAPDKSGLPSDRFSAERTGGSVSTLTIQRTQQEDSAVYLCASSLNFNNEQFFGPGTRLTVL.

This clone appeared once. The rearrangement joins TRBV6-5 to TRBJ2-3; 11 nucleotides align to TRBD2. This CDR3 region has 14 residues. CDR1 and CDR2 (germline): MNHEY, SVGAGI. The J segment lost 8 bases and the V segment lost 4 bases, leaving 5 bases of the junction unmatched. CDR3 DNA: TGTGCCAGCAGTTTAGCGGGGGGGCTCGGTACGCAGTATTTT. As protein: CASSLAGGLGTQYF.

The table lists this clone with a count of one. CDR3 bases: TGTGCCAGCAGCTGTAGTTGGGCCCATACGACCTACGAGCAGTACTTC. This sequence encodes CASSCSWAHTTYEQYF. The chain carries TRBV9 and TRBJ2-7; D gene uncertain. The length of the CDR3 is 16 residues. Deletions cut 4 bases from V and 2 bases from J, with 19 bases between. From germline, CDR1 is SGDLS and CDR2 YYNGEE.

This sequence joins TRBV18 and TRBJ2-2; possible D gene TRBD2, 5 bases. The CDR3 covers 15 residues. Trimming left V 4 bases short and J 5 bases short, with 14 bases between. Germline V gives CDR1 KGHSH, CDR2 LQKENI. CDR3 residues: CASSQFQEETGELFF. For the CDR3, the DNA is TGTGCCAGCTCACAGTTCCAGGAGGAGACCGGGGAGCTGTTTTTT.

CDR3 region: CASSLQATDTQYF. Written as DNA, the CDR3 is TGTGCCAGCAGCTTGCAGGCCACAGATACGCAGTATTTT. This sequence joins TRBV5-4 and TRBJ2-3; no reliable D call. V lost 1 base and J 2 bases, leaving 5 bases between the germline ends. The CDR3 runs to 13 residues. Germline CDR1 is SGHNT and CDR2 is YYREEE (reference sequence).

The chain carries TRBV19 and TRBJ2-3, with TRBD2 matching over 11 bases. This CDR3 is 15 amino acids long. Germline V gene sequence: CDR1 LNHDA, CDR2 SQIVND (reference sequence). After removal of 6 bases from V and 3 bases from J, the junction contained 5 bases not matched to a gene. In DNA form, the CDR3 reads TGTGCCAGTAGGCGACTAGCGGGATTTACAGATACGCAGTATTTT. This codes for CASRRLAGFTDTQYF. Based on the CDR3 plus reference TRBV19 and TRBJ2-3, the full variable domain is DGGITQSPKYLFRKEGQNVTLSCEQNLNHDAMYWYRQDPGQGLRLIYYSQIVNDFQKGDIAEGYSVSREKKESFPLTVTSAQKNPTAFYLCASRRLAGFTDTQYFGPGTRLTVL.

The chain combines TRBV2 with TRBJ2-1; D is unresolved. CDR3 size: 11 residues. Germline V gene lookup returns CDR1 SNHLY and CDR2 FYNNEI. Trimming stripped 7 bases from V and 4 bases from J, with 5 bases between. CDR3 DNA sequence: TGTGCCAGCACCCCGTACAATGAGCAGTTCTTC. This sequence encodes CASTPYNEQFF.

This chain joins TRBV10-3 and TRBJ2-5, with TRBD2 matching over 10 bases. With 6 bases clipped from V and 5 bases from J, the junction kept 9 bases outside the gene matches. CDR3 length equals 15 residues. The V gene's germline CDR1 is ENHRY and CDR2 SYGVKD. The CDR3 sequence is CAISPLAGDVETQYF. The CDR3 DNA sequence: TGTGCCATCAGCCCTCTAGCGGGAGATGTCGAGACCCAGTACTTC.

The chain carries TRBV28 and TRBJ1-5, with D perhaps TRBD1 (5 bases). Between the trimmed V and J ends, which lost 6 bases and 1 base, there was a span of 16 bases. The CDR3 extends over 16 amino acids. The germline gives CDR1 MDHEN, CDR2 SYDVKM. The chain's CDR3 is CASSSIGRGSNQPQHF. The DNA for the CDR3 is TGTGCCAGCAGCAGCATCGGTAGGGGAAGCAATCAGCCCCAGCATTTT.

This clone was seen only a few times. The chain couples TRBV7-9 to TRBJ1-2; weak D call: TRBD1 (5 bases). CDR1 SEHNR and CDR2 FQNEAQ come from the germline V gene (reference sequence). CDR3 length: 14 amino acids. V was pared by 7 bases and J by 7 bases, with 19 bases between. CDR3 sequence (DNA): TGTGCCAGCACCTTGCGGACGGAGGGGTTTGGCTACACCTTC. Protein sequence: CASTLRTEGFGYTF.

The chain couples TRBV18 to TRBJ2-5; 9 nucleotides align to TRBD2. Germline values: CDR1 KGHSH, CDR2 LQKENI. The CDR3 spans 17 residues. The J segment lost 3 bases and the V segment lost 1 base, leaving 9 bases of the junction unmatched. CDR3 nucleotides: TGTGCCAGCTCACCACAGGTCGATAGCGGGGGCAAAGAGACCCAGTACTTC. Its translation is CASSPQVDSGGKETQYF.

Regarding this clone: The junction and the germline gene differ at one end; a read error may be behind it. The chain couples TRBV7-9 to TRBJ2-1, with a weak D call TRBD2 (5 bases). The CDR3 length is 15 residues. Germline assignment: CDR1 SEHNR and CDR2 FQNEAQ (reference sequence). The CDR3 DNA reads as TGTTCCAGCAGCTTAGGCCTCGGGAAACCCAATGAGCAGTTCTTC. Translating gives CSSSLGLGKPNEQFF. The full variable domain, with the rest looked up from reference TRBV7-9 and TRBJ2-1, is DTGVSQNPRHKITKRGQNVTFRCDPISEHNRLYWYRQTLGQGPEFLTYFQNEAQLEKSRLLSDRFSAERPKGSFSTLEIQRTEQGDSAMYLCSSSLGLGKPNEQFFGPGTRLTVL.

This clone was seen more than once but under ten times. The gene calls are TRBV5-1 and TRBJ1-3; D perhaps matches TRBD1 (5 bases). The germline V gene encodes CDR1 SGHRS and CDR2 YFSETQ. The CDR3 runs 17 residues. V lost 3 bases to trimming and J lost 4 bases, with 20 bases between them. CDR3 in DNA: TGCGCCAGCAGCTCAAGTGGGGCCGGGCTAGGGGGAAACACCATATATTTT. This codes for CASSSSGAGLGGNTIYF.

This clone was seen a handful of times. The chain is built from TRBV11-2 and TRBJ2-7, with 11 bases identical to TRBD2. Per the germline V gene, CDR1 is SGHAT and CDR2 is FQNNGV. The CDR3 is 14 amino acids. J was trimmed by 6 bases and V by 5 bases; bases with no gene match: 6. The CDR3 DNA follows: TGTGCCAGCAGCCAGCTAGCGGGAGGTGGCGAGCAGTACTTC. The encoded protein is CASSQLAGGGEQYF.

The J gene is TRBJ2-3, the V gene TRBV9; TRBD1 aligns across 7 bases. This CDR3 is 17 amino acids long. The trim removed 0 bases at V and 6 bases at J, leaving 13 bases unmatched. Germline assignment: CDR1 SGDLS and CDR2 YYNGEE. The CDR3 DNA reads TGTGCCAGCAGCGTAGCCGAGGGGGCAGGGGCGGAGGATACGCAGTATTTT. This sequence encodes CASSVAEGAGAEDTQYF.